Below, 17 T cell receptor beta chains from the same sample are listed, as sequenced in a study of molecular identifiers for immune sequencing clone quantification. TCRdb used MiXCR to reprocess the PCR reads, holding one entry per CDR3 protein. The repertoire holds approximately 54,000 distinct CDR3 sequences, with approximately 26% as singletons. The specimen was naive CD8+ T cells from blood, with Jurkat cell RNA spiked in. Subset defined: FACS-sorted CD8+CD4-CCR7+CD45RA+ naive T cells. The receptors were gathered from a human donor in good health. Some libraries in this study had Jurkat cell RNA spiked in.

The chain uses TRBV6-5 and TRBJ2-3; TRBD2 aligns across 8 bases. V shed 4 bases, J shed 0 bases, and the junction held 6 bases outside the gene matches. The CDR3 runs to 16 residues. Germline lookup yields CDR1 MNHEY and CDR2 SVGAGI. The CDR3 DNA is TGTGCCAGCAGTTCCCTACTAGCGGTTAGCACAGATACGCAGTATTTT. Translated: CASSSLLAVSTDTQYF.

This chain joins TRBV7-3 and TRBJ2-1; 7 nucleotides match TRBD2. The CDR3 covers 16 residues. The junction had 10 bases not matched to a gene; V was cut back by 8 bases and J by 0 bases. Germline lookup yields CDR1 SGHTA and CDR2 FQGTGA. For the CDR3, the DNA is TGTGCCAGCGGCCCGGGACTACCGTTCTCCTACAATGAGCAGTTCTTC. Amino acids: CASGPGLPFSYNEQFF.

In the case of this clonotype: A much larger clone differs by one base, so this may be a read error. This rearrangement joins TRBV4-3 to TRBJ2-2; perhaps TRBD2 as D (6 bases). Germline V lookup: CDR1 LGHNA, CDR2 YSLEER. This CDR3 spans 18 amino acids. CDR3 DNA: TGCGCCAGCGGCCAAGTGATAGCGGAGATCTCAAACACCGGGGAGCTGTTTTTT. This translates into CASGQVIAEISNTGELFF.

This clonotype was observed a few times. This rearrangement joins TRBV4-3 to TRBJ2-7, with D perhaps TRBD1 (5 bases). Germline V CDR1 and CDR2: LGHNA, YSLEER. This CDR3 contains 14 residues. The ends were cut back, 0 bases at V and 6 bases at J, with 12 bases in the middle. Here the CDR3 DNA reads TGCGCCAGCAGCCAAGATGCCAGGGTCGGCGAGCAGTACTTC. Residues: CASSQDARVGEQYF.

Note on this clonotype: This could be a read error, since a much larger clone is one nucleotide away. The chain couples TRBV15 to TRBJ1-1; no clear D. Germline CDR1 and CDR2: LNHNV and YYDKDF (reference sequence). The CDR3 has 15 amino acids. CDR3: CATSSDPSMNTEALF. CDR3 DNA sequence: TGTGCCACCAGCTCGGATCCGAGCATGAACACTGAAGCTCTCTTT.

Worth noting for this clonotype: A much larger clone sits a single nucleotide away, making a read error possible. This rearrangement joins TRBV20-1 to TRBJ2-7; D possibly matches TRBD1 or TRBD2 (5 bases each). The CDR3 sequence is 11 residues long. CDR1 DFQATT and CDR2 SNEGSKA come from the germline V gene (reference sequence). CDR3 amino acids: CSGGTSFEQYF. CDR3 nucleotides: TGCAGTGGGGGGACCTCCTTCGAGCAGTACTTC.

Regarding this clonotype: This sequence may be a read error, since a much larger clone differs from it by one base. This rearrangement joins TRBV27 to TRBJ2-5; the D gene is possibly TRBD2 (5 bases). The CDR3 is 13 amino acids. Germline CDR1 reads MNHEY; CDR2 reads SMNVEV (reference sequence). The CDR3 loop reads CASRGFEKEPQYF. The CDR3 bases are TGTGCCAGCCGCGGGTTTGAAAAAGAGCCCCAGTACTTC.

This clonotype was seen ten or more times. The chain combines TRBV12-3 or TRBV12-4 with TRBJ1-5; 8 positions match TRBD1. V shed 8 bases and J 4 bases; nucleotides not matched to a gene: 7. The CDR3 length is 14 residues. This CDR3 reads CASCGQGWNQPQHF. The CDR3 region has the DNA TGTGCCAGCTGCGGACAGGGCTGGAATCAGCCCCAGCATTTT.

V usage is TRBV20-1 and J usage is TRBJ2-7; perhaps TRBD1 as D (5 bases). This CDR3 has 14 residues. Germline assignment: CDR1 DFQATT and CDR2 SNEGSKA (reference sequence). V lost 4 bases and J 0 bases, leaving 13 bases between the germline ends. The CDR3 loop reads CSAKETGVSYEQYF. In DNA, the CDR3 is TGCAGTGCTAAAGAAACAGGTGTCTCCTACGAGCAGTACTTC.

This clonotype occurred many times. The chain couples TRBV5-8 to TRBJ1-5; no definite D call. Trimming shortened V by 1 base and J by 3 bases, and 11 bases separated the two germline ends. CDR1 is SGHTS, CDR2 YDEGEE, per germline. The CDR3 sequence is 15 residues long. CDR3 region: CASSLRPVPNQPQHF. The CDR3 nucleotides read TGTGCCAGCAGCTTGCGCCCCGTTCCCAATCAGCCCCAGCATTTT.

This clonotype has a handful of counts. The chain employs TRBV12-3 or TRBV12-4 and TRBJ1-2; tentative D call: TRBD1 (6 bases). The V gene lost 5 bases and the J gene lost 4 bases, with 17 bases spanning the gap. The CDR3 sequence is 15 residues long. CDR3: CASSTGTPRVYGYTF. As DNA, the CDR3 is TGTGCCAGCAGTACCGGGACACCTCGGGTCTATGGCTACACCTTC.

This clonotype was seen a few times. A much bigger clone sits one base away, suggesting this may be a read error. In this CDR3 the conserved last residue, phenylalanine or tryptophan, is missing, so a read error is likely. The V call is TRBV7-6, the J call TRBJ2-5, with D tentatively TRBD2 (6 bases). Trimming pared 4 bases from V and 5 bases from J, leaving 17 bases between. Looked up from germline, CDR1 is SGHVS and CDR2 is FNYEAQ. The CDR3 loop spans 15 amino acids. CDR3 bases: TGTGCCAGCAGCTACGTTGGGAGGAGTAGGGAGACCCAGTACCTC. Translating it yields CASSYVGRSRETQYL.

This clonotype showed up many times. This chain uses TRBV29-1 with TRBJ1-1; no firm D call. Trimming took off 5 bases at V and 3 bases at J, with 7 bases between the two ends. The CDR3 spans 11 residues. CDR1 and CDR2 from the germline V gene are SQVTM and ANQGSEA. The CDR3 nucleotides read TGCAGCGTTCCTTGGGACACTGAAGCTTTCTTT. Protein sequence: CSVPWDTEAFF.

In the case of this clonotype: Likely a read error: the CDR3 ends without its conserved phenylalanine or tryptophan. The chain uses TRBV2 and TRBJ1-1; D is unclear. The CDR3 consists of 15 residues. The germline CDR1 and CDR2 sequences are SNHLY and FYNNEI. V was clipped by 2 bases and J by 2 bases, with 12 bases between them. As DNA, the CDR3 is TGTGCCAGCAGTGAAATAAGCGGGTTTAACACTGAAGCTTTCCTT. Translation gives CASSEISGFNTEAFL.

In regard to this clonotype: Possible read error: a much larger clone is one base away. The chain couples TRBV12-3 or TRBV12-4 to TRBJ1-1; 7 bases fit TRBD1. The CDR3 is 15 amino acids. CDR3 residues: CANSFGTRGGTEAFF. CDR3 nucleotides: TGTGCCAACAGTTTCGGGACCAGGGGGGGCACTGAAGCTTTCTTT.

A word on this clonotype: A read error may be the cause here, since a much bigger clone is one base away. The V call is TRBV19, the J call TRBJ1-1; no definite D call. This CDR3 is built from 12 residues. Trimming shortened V by 3 bases and J by 3 bases, and 5 bases separated the two germline ends. Per germline, CDR1 LNHDA and CDR2 SQIVND (reference sequence). The CDR3 reads CASSILDTEAFF. In DNA form, the CDR3 reads TGTGCCAGTAGTATTCTGGACACTGAAGCTTTCTTT.

To note about this clonotype: Compared with germline, one end of the junction differs, possibly owing to a read error. The chain couples TRBV4-3 to TRBJ1-4; D gene unclear. Germline CDR1 reads LGHNA; CDR2 reads YSLEER. This CDR3 spans 15 amino acids. In DNA, the CDR3 is TGCGCCAGCAGCCAAGAGGCAGCAACTAATGAAAAACTGTATTTT. It yields the protein CASSQEAATNEKLYF.